This entry lists 21 T cell receptor beta chains sequenced from one sample in a study of T cell clones after liver transplantation. Here immunoSEQ multiplex PCR was the method, and the copy in TCRdb shows in-frame clones only, minus some. The sample includes 8,500 to 10,000 clones, roughly 72% of them seen just once. The sequencing here drew on CD8+ T cells from blood, taken at the approximately 16-month timepoint. Receptor source: a human patient who received a liver transplant. The T cells may partly be graft donor cells.

The chain couples TRBV5-6 to TRBJ2-1; D not resolved. V gave up 5 bases and J gave up 0 bases, with 12 bases separating them. There are 15 residues in the CDR3. Germline assignment: CDR1 SGHDT and CDR2 YYEEEE. The CDR3 DNA sequence: TGTGCCAGCAGTCTTAGATCATACTCCTACAATGAGCAGTTCTTC. Its protein is CASSLRSYSYNEQFF.

The chain employs TRBV5-1 and TRBJ1-1; a possible D gene is TRBD1 (6 bases). Deletions cut 0 bases from V and 3 bases from J, with 12 bases between. This CDR3 spans 15 amino acids. Germline V gene sequence: CDR1 SGHRS, CDR2 YFSETQ. The CDR3 loop is CASSLGWAGDTEAFF. CDR3 coding DNA: TGCGCCAGCAGCTTGGGGTGGGCAGGGGACACTGAAGCTTTCTTT.

Remarks on this clone: In the same sample, other DNA sequences code for this CDR3. This chain connects TRBV29-1 to TRBJ1-1; D gene ambiguous. Trimming removed 2 bases at V and 11 bases at J, with 12 bases between. Germline V lookup: CDR1 SQVTM, CDR2 ANQGSEA. CDR3 length: 11 residues. CDR3: CSVESELMAFF. The CDR3 nucleotides are TGCAGCGTTGAAAGTGAACTGATGGCTTTCTTT.

This rearrangement joins TRBV21-1 to TRBJ2-1; TRBD1 is taken as the D call from the table, unchecked against the DNA. TRBV21-1 is listed as a pseudogene. The CDR3 is 15 residues long. CDR3 sequence reads: CANPPGDTENNEQFF. CDR3 bases: TGTGCCAACCCCCCTGGGGACACCGAGAACAATGAGCAGTTCTTC.

The rearrangement joins TRBV6-6 to TRBJ2-1; D is unclear. This CDR3 spans 14 amino acids. Germline-derived CDR1 and CDR2 are MNHNY and SVGAGI (reference sequence). Trimming cost V 7 bases and J 4 bases, with 14 bases left between them. The CDR3 sequence: CASTTNPLYNEQFF. The CDR3 DNA reads as TGTGCCAGCACTACCAACCCACTGTACAATGAGCAGTTCTTC.

A note on this clone: In the same sample, other DNA sequences code for this CDR3. As DNA, the CDR3 is TGCGCCAGCAGCTTGGACACTTACAATGAGCAGTTCTTC. As protein: CASSLDTYNEQFF. The rearrangement joins TRBV5-1 to TRBJ2-1; D not resolved. V was shortened by 0 bases and J by 4 bases, with 5 bases between the two germline ends. Germline CDR1 is SGHRS and CDR2 is YFSETQ. The CDR3 covers 13 residues.

The chain has TRBV9 and TRBJ2-7; tentative D call: TRBD2 (6 bases). Trimming cost V 7 bases and J 6 bases, with 23 bases left between them. The CDR3 totals 15 residues. The germline V gene has CDR1 SGDLS and CDR2 YYNGEE. This chain's CDR3 is CASSPGERARIEQYF. In DNA form, the CDR3 reads TGTGCCAGCTCGCCGGGGGAGAGGGCCAGGATCGAGCAGTACTTC.

This chain uses TRBV30 with TRBJ2-5; D is unresolved. V was trimmed by 5 bases and J by 4 bases, leaving 14 bases between them. CDR1 GTSNPN and CDR2 SVGIG come from the germline V gene (reference sequence). The length of the CDR3 is 13 residues. CDR3 protein: CAWEIRVVETQYF. CDR3 in DNA: TGTGCCTGGGAAATTCGGGTTGTAGAGACCCAGTACTTC.

This chain uses TRBV30 with TRBJ1-1, with D perhaps TRBD1 (6 bases). Germline lookup yields CDR1 GTSNPN and CDR2 SVGIG (reference sequence). V was trimmed by 4 bases and J by 0 bases, leaving 9 bases between them. The CDR3 runs 13 residues. The CDR3 is CAWTGTMNTEAFF. CDR3 coding DNA: TGTGCCTGGACAGGGACAATGAACACTGAAGCTTTCTTT.

Only a few counts were recorded for this clone. This chain connects TRBV4-1 to TRBJ2-7; 8 bases fit TRBD1. The CDR3 has 14 amino acids. The V gene's germline CDR1 is MGHRA and CDR2 YSYEKL. V lost 4 bases, J lost 5 bases, and 7 bases stayed unmatched. The CDR3 loop is CASSLGTGTDEQYF. The CDR3 DNA is TGCGCCAGCAGCCTCGGGACAGGTACTGACGAGCAGTACTTC.

This sequence joins TRBV2 and TRBJ1-5; the D is unclear. Germline assignment: CDR1 SNHLY and CDR2 FYNNEI. V shed 8 bases and J shed 0 bases, with 8 bases lying between them. CDR3 length: 13 amino acids. CDR3 sequence: CASARYSNQPQHF. The CDR3 DNA reads as TGTGCCAGCGCCAGGTATAGCAATCAGCCCCAGCATTTT.

CDR3 residues: CASSEGAGDPDTQYF. CDR3 bases: TGTGCCAGCAGCGAGGGGGCGGGAGATCCAGATACGCAGTATTTT. This rearrangement joins TRBV9 to TRBJ2-3, with D perhaps given as TRBD1 or TRBD2 (7 bases each). CDR1 and CDR2 (germline): SGDLS, YYNGEE. The length of the CDR3 is 15 residues. V lost 3 bases and J lost 4, with 15 bases in between.

The rearrangement links TRBV27 to TRBJ2-7; the D call may be TRBD1 or TRBD2 (7 bases each). Deletions cut 5 bases from V and 9 bases from J, with 29 bases between. This CDR3 has 17 residues. Germline lookup yields CDR1 MNHEY and CDR2 SMNVEV (reference sequence). The CDR3 DNA follows: TGTGCCAGCAGTGCTGACAGGGCGCTAGGGACTAACGTATGGCAGTACGTC. Its translation: CASSADRALGTNVWQYV.

This chain links TRBV10-3 with TRBJ1-6; tentative D call: TRBD1 (5 bases). This CDR3 is 12 amino acids long. Germline lookup yields CDR1 ENHRY and CDR2 SYGVKD. V lost 6 bases and J 8 bases, leaving 8 bases between the germline ends. CDR3 in DNA: TGTGCCATCAGGGGGGGGGATTCACCCCTCCACTTT. The encoded protein is CAIRGGDSPLHF.

This chain joins TRBV7-2 and TRBJ2-3; 11 bases agree with TRBD2. Germline CDR1 SGHTA, CDR2 FQGNSA. The CDR3 has 16 amino acids. J was trimmed by 4 bases and V by 3 bases; bases with no gene match: 6. DNA of the CDR3: TGTGCCAGCAGCTTCTCTAGCGGGAGGTTGTCAGATACGCAGTATTTT. This encodes CASSFSSGRLSDTQYF.

The chain uses TRBV19 and TRBJ2-2; possibly TRBD1 for D (6 bases). Germline CDR1 LNHDA, CDR2 SQIVND (reference sequence). The CDR3 is 12 residues long. Between the trimmed V and J ends, which lost 8 bases and 5 bases, there was a span of 9 bases. The CDR3 coding sequence is TGTGCCAGTGAAGGACAGACCGGGGAGCTGTTTTTT. Protein product: CASEGQTGELFF.

The rearrangement links TRBV12-5 to TRBJ2-2; 9 bases are shared with TRBD1. This CDR3 has 18 amino acids. In germline, CDR1 is LGHNT, CDR2 FRNRAP. Trimming took 0 bases from V and 4 from J; bases not matched to a gene: 9. CDR3 protein: CASGLVGSGQGTTGELFF. The CDR3 DNA is TGTGCTAGTGGTTTGGTTGGATCCGGACAGGGGACCACCGGGGAGCTGTTTTTT.

The chain recombines TRBV2 with TRBJ2-1, with 8 bases aligning to TRBD2. The CDR3 spans 15 residues. V lost 1 base to trimming and J lost 5 bases; unmatched junction nucleotides: 4. Germline V gene data show CDR1 as SNHLY and CDR2 as FYNNEI. The CDR3 DNA is TGTGCCAGCAGTGAAGAAACGGGGGGGAACAATGAGCAGTTCTTC. Protein sequence: CASSEETGGNNEQFF.

This chain joins TRBV19 and TRBJ2-1; no clear D gene. The V end was cut by 0 bases, the J end by 4 bases, with 10 bases between. The CDR3 consists of 15 residues. From germline, CDR1 is LNHDA and CDR2 SQIVND (reference sequence). CDR3 amino acids: CASSIEVSVYNEQFF. In DNA form, the CDR3 reads TGTGCCAGTAGTATAGAGGTGTCTGTTTACAATGAGCAGTTCTTC.

The gene calls are TRBV7-8 and TRBJ2-7; TRBD2 matches at 10 bases. Germline trimming cut 5 bases from V and 4 bases from J; bases unmatched to any gene: 5. This CDR3 comprises 14 residues. From germline, CDR1 is SGHVS and CDR2 FQNEAQ. CDR3 DNA: TGTGCCAGCAGCGAAAGCGGGGGGGCTTACGAGCAGTACTTC. It codes for CASSESGGAYEQYF.

The rearrangement links TRBV11-2 to TRBJ2-1; D unresolved. This CDR3 contains 13 residues. Trimming removed 1 base at V and 8 bases at J, with 9 bases between. Germline-derived CDR1 and CDR2 are SGHAT and FQNNGV. The CDR3 DNA is TGTGCCAGCAGCTTAGGAATAGCATATGAGCAGTTCTTC. Protein sequence: CASSLGIAYEQFF.